This section outlines one T cell receptor beta chain sequence together with its context. The sample belongs to a study of T cell changes during pregnancy in multiple sclerosis. Sequencing used immunoSEQ multiplex PCR; TCRdb keeps in-frame clones, though not all of them. Here the sample spans about 100,000 clones, more than 85% being singletons. The CDR3 runs 13 residues. The germline CDR1 and CDR2 sequences are SGHAT and FQNNGV. Trimming stripped 1 base from V and 4 bases from J, with 7 bases between. This sequence originates from a female donor with multiple sclerosis, enrolled in a pregnancy study. V is TRBV11-2 and J is TRBJ2-5; no reliable D call. Sequences were derived from peripheral blood, sampled after pregnancy. DNA for the CDR3: TGTGCCAGCAGCTTAGTGGGCCTAGAGACCCAGTACTTC. This gives the protein CASSLVGLETQYF.